This TCR beta chain appears in the sequencing data of a study of early T cells in non-severe SARS-CoV-2 infection. For the study at large: Sequenced bulk RNA came from whole blood that was unsorted, and chains were unpaired. Study-wide results and limits: Anti-spike CD8 responses were favored in VDJdb matching, and private and CD4 specificities were missed.

With V trimmed by 5 bases and J by 3 bases, 10 bases remained unmatched. Germline lookup yields CDR1 DFQATT and CDR2 SNEGSKA (reference sequence). This CDR3 is 16 amino acids long. The TCR library protocol was used to attach unique molecular identifiers. These identifiers were attached to individual cDNA molecules. TCRdb reanalysed the 5' RACE reads using MiXCR and keeps one entry per CDR3 protein. The sample yields about 57,000 distinct CDR3 sequences, roughly a tenth seen once. This clonotype was detected many times. Its antigen is as yet unknown. Sequencing input: whole blood. The TCR comes from an adult who was a healthcare worker with PCR-confirmed SARS-CoV-2 infection or an uninfected control (not recorded which). The chain is built from TRBV20-1 and TRBJ2-2; 9 bases line up with TRBD2. This CDR3 is CSAQIPGLADTGELFF. CDR3 DNA sequence: TGCAGTGCTCAAATACCGGGACTAGCCGACACCGGGGAGCTGTTTTTT.